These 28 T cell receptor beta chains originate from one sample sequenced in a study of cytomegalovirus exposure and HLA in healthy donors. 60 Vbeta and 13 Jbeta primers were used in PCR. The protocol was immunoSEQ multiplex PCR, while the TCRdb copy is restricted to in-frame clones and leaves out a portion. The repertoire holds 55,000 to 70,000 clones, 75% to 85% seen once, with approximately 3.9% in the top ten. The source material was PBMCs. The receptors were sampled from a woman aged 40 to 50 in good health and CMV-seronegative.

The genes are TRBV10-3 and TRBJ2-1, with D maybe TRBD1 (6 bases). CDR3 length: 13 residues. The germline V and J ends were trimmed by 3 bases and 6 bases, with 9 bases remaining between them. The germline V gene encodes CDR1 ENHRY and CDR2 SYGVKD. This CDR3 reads CAISEQGLNEQFF. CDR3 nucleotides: TGTGCCATCAGTGAACAGGGCCTCAATGAGCAGTTCTTC.

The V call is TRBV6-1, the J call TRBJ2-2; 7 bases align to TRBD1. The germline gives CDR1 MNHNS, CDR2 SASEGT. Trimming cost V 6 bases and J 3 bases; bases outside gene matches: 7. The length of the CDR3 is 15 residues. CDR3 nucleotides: TGTGCCAGCAGGACAGGGATTGCAGACACCGGGGAGCTGTTTTTT. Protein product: CASRTGIADTGELFF.

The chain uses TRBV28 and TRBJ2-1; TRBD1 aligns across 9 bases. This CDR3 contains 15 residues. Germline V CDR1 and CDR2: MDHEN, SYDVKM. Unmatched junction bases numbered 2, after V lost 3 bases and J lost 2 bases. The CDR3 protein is CASSLTGGTYNEQFF. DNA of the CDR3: TGTGCCAGCAGTTTGACAGGGGGGACCTACAATGAGCAGTTCTTC.

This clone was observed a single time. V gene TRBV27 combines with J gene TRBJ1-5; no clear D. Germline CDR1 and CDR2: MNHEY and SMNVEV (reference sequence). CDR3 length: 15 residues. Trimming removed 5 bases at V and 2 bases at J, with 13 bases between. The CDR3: CASSPGPLGNQPQHF. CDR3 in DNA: TGTGCCAGCAGTCCTGGGCCTTTAGGCAATCAGCCCCAGCATTTT.

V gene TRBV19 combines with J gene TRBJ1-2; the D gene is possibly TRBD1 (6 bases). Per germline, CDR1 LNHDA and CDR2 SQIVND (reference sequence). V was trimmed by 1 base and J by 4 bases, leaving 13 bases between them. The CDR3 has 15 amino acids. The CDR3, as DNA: TGTGCCAGTAGTATAGGGACAGTTTCCCCCTATGGCTACACCTTC. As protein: CASSIGTVSPYGYTF.

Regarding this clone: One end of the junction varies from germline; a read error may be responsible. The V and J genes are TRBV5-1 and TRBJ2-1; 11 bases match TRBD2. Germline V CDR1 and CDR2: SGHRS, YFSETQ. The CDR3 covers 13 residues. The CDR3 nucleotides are TGCGCCAGCAGCTTGGCTTCACTAGCGGGAGTACTCTTC. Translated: CASSLASLAGVLF.

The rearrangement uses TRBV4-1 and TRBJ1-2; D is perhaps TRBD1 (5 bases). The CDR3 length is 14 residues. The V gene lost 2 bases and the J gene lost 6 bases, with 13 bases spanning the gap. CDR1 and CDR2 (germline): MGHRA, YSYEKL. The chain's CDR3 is CASSQRNRYNGYTF. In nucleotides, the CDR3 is TGCGCCAGCAGCCAAAGGAACAGGTATAATGGCTACACCTTC.

Here the CDR3 DNA reads TGTGCCAGCAGCTTAGCGACCCTCGGAGGAGCGGCTTCCCACTACGAGCAGTACTTC. Translating it yields CASSLATLGGAASHYEQYF. The genes are TRBV7-6 and TRBJ2-7; TRBD2 is a possible D gene (5 bases). The germline V gene has CDR1 SGHVS and CDR2 FNYEAQ. The CDR3 has 19 amino acids. The V and J ends lost 0 bases and 3 bases respectively, with 24 bases between them.

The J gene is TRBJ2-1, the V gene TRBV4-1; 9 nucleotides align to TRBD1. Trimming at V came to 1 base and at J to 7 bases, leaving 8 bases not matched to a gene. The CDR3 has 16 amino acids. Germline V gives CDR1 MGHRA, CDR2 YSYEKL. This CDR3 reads CASSQVPGQGRNEQFF. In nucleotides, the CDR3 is TGCGCCAGCAGCCAAGTTCCGGGACAGGGTCGGAATGAGCAGTTCTTC.

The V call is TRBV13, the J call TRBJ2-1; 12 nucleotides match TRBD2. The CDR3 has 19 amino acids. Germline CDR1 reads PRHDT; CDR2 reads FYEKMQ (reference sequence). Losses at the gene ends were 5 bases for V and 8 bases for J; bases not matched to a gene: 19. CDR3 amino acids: CASSPQKTTASGRVDEQFF. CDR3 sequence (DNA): TGTGCCAGCAGCCCACAAAAAACCACCGCTAGCGGGAGGGTCGATGAGCAGTTCTTC.

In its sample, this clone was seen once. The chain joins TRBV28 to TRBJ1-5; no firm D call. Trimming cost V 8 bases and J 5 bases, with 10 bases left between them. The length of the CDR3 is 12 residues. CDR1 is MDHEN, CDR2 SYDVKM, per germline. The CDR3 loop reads CASHTSDQPQHF. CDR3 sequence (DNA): TGTGCCAGCCATACTTCGGATCAGCCCCAGCATTTT.

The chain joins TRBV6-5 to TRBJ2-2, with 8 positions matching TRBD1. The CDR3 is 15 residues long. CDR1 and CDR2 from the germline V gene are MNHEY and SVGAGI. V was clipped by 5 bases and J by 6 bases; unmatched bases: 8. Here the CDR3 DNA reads TGTGCCAGCAGTCACGACAGGGGTGAGGCCGGGGAGCTGTTTTTT. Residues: CASSHDRGEAGELFF.

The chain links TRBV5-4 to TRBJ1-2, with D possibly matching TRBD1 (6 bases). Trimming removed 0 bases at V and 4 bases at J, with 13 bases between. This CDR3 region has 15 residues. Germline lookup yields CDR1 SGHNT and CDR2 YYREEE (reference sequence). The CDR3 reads CASSLARGIIYGYTF. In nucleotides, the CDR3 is TGTGCCAGCAGCTTGGCTAGGGGGATAATCTATGGCTACACCTTC.

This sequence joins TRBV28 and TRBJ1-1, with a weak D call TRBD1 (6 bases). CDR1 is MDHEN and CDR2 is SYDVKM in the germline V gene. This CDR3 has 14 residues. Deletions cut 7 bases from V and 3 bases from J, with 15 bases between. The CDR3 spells CASTPTGGDTEAFF. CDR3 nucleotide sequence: TGTGCCAGCACCCCGACAGGTGGGGACACTGAAGCTTTCTTT. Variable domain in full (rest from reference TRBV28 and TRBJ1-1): DVKVTQSSRYLVKRTGEKVFLECVQDMDHENMFWYRQDPGLGLRLIYFSYDVKMKEKGDIPEGYSVSREKKERFSLILESASTNQTSMYLCASTPTGGDTEAFFGQGTRLTVV.

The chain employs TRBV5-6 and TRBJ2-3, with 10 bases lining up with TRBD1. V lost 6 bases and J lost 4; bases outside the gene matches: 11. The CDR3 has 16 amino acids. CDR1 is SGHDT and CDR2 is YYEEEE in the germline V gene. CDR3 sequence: CASTIGTGERADTQYF. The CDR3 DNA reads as TGTGCCAGCACAATCGGGACAGGGGAAAGGGCAGATACGCAGTATTTT.

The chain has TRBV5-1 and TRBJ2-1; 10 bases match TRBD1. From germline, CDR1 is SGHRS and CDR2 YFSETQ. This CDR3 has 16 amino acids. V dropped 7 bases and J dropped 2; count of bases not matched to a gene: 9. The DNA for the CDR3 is TGCGCCAGCGATGGGACCGGGACAGGGGCCTACAATGAGCAGTTCTTC. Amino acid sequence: CASDGTGTGAYNEQFF.

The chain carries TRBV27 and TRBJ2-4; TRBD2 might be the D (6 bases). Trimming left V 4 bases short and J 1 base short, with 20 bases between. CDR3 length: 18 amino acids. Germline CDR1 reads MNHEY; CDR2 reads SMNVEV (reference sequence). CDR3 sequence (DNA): TGTGCCAGCAGTTCGGTGGGCAGGGAGGCCATCGCCAAAAACATTCAGTACTTC. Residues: CASSSVGREAIAKNIQYF.

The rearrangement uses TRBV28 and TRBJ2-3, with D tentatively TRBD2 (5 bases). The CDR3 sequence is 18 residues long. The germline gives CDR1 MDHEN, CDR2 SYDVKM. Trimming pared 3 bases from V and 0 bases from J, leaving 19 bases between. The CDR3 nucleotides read TGTGCCAGCAGTTTTGCCCTCAGCGGCCTATCTAGCACAGATACGCAGTATTTT. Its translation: CASSFALSGLSSTDTQYF. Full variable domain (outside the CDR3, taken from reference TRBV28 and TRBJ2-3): DVKVTQSSRYLVKRTGEKVFLECVQDMDHENMFWYRQDPGLGLRLIYFSYDVKMKEKGDIPEGYSVSREKKERFSLILESASTNQTSMYLCASSFALSGLSSTDTQYFGPGTRLTVL.

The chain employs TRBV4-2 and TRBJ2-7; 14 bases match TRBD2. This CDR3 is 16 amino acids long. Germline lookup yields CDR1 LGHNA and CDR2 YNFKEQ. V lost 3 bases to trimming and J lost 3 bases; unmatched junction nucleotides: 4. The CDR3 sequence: CASSQAGLAGVYEQYF. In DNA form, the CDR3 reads TGTGCCAGCAGCCAGGCGGGACTAGCGGGAGTCTACGAGCAGTACTTC.

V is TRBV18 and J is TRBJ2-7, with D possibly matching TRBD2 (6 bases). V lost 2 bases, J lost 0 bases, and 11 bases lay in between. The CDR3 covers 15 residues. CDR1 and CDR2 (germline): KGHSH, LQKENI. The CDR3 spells CASSPTRGSSYEQYF. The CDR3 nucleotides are TGTGCCAGCTCACCAACGCGGGGCAGCTCCTACGAGCAGTACTTC.

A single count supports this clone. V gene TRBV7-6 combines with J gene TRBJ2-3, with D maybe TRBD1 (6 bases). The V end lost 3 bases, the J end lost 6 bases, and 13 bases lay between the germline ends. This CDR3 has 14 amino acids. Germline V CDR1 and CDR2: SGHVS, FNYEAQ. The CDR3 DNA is TGTGCCAGCAGCTTTAGAGGGGGTTCGGATACGCAGTATTTT. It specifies CASSFRGGSDTQYF.

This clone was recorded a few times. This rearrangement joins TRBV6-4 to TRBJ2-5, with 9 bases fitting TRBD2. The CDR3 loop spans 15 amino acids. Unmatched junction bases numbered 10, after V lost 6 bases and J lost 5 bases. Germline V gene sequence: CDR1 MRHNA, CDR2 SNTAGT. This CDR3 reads CASSLCNTSGETQYF. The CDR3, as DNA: TGTGCCAGCAGCCTCTGTAACACTAGCGGGGAGACCCAGTACTTC.

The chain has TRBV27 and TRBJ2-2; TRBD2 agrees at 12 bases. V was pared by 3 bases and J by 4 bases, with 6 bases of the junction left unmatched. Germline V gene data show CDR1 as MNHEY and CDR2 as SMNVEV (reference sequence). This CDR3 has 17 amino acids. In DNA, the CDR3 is TGTGCCAGCAGTTTGACTAGCGGGAGTCTGGGCACCGGGGAGCTGTTTTTT. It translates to CASSLTSGSLGTGELFF.

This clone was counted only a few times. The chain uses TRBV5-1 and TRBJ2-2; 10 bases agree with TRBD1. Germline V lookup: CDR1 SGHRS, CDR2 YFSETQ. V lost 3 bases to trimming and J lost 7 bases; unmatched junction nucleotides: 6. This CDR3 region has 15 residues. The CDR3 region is CASSSDRGLSGELFF. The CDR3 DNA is TGCGCCAGCAGCTCCGACAGGGGGCTGAGCGGGGAGCTGTTTTTT.

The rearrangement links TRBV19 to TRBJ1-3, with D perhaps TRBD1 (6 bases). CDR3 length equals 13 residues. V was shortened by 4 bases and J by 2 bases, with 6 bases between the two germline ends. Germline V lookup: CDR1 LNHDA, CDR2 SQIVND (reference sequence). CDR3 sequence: CASSRTAGNTIYF. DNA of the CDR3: TGTGCCAGTAGTAGGACAGCTGGAAACACCATATATTTT.

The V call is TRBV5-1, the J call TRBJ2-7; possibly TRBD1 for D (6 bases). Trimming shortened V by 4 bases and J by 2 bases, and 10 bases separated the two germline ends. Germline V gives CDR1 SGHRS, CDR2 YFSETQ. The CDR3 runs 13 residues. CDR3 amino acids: CASSPTGTYEQYF. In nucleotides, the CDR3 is TGCGCCAGCAGCCCGACAGGTACCTACGAGCAGTACTTC. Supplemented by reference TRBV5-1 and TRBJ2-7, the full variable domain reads KAGVTQTPRYLIKTRGQQVTLSCSPISGHRSVSWYQQTPGQGLQFLFEYFSETQRNKGNFPGRFSGRQFSNSRSEMNVSTLELGDSALYLCASSPTGTYEQYFGPGTRLTVT.

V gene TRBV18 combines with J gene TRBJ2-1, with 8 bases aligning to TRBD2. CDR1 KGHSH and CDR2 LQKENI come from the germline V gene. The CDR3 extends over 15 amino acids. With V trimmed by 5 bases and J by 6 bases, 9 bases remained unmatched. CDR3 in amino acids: CASSIAGGPLNEQFF. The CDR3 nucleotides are TGTGCCAGCTCAATTGCGGGAGGTCCCCTCAATGAGCAGTTCTTC.

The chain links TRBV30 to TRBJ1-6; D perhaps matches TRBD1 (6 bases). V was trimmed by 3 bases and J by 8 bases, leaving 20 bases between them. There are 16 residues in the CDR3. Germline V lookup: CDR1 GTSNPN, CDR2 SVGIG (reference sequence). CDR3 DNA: TGTGCCTGGAGGGTCAATACGGACAGATTTTATTCACCCCTCCACTTT. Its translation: CAWRVNTDRFYSPLHF.